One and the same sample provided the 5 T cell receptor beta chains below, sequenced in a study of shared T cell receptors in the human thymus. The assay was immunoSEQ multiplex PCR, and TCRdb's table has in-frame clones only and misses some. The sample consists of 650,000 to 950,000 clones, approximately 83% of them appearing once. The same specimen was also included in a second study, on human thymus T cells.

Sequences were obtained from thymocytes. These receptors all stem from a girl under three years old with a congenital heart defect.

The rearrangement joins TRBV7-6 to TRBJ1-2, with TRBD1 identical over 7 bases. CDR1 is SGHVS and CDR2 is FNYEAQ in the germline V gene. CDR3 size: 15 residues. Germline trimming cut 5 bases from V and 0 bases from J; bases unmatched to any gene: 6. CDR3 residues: CASSRGDRPNYGYTF. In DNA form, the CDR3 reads TGTGCCAGCAGCAGGGGGGACAGACCTAACTATGGCTACACCTTC. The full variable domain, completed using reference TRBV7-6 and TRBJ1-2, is GAGVSQSPRYKVTKRGQDVALRCDPISGHVSLYWYRQALGQGPEFLTYFNYEAQQDKSGLPNDRFSAERPEGSISTLTIQRTEQRDSAMYRCASSRGDRPNYGYTFGSGTRLTVV.

CDR3 sequence reads: CASSWGDYSNQPQHF. The CDR3, as DNA: TGCGCCAGCAGCTGGGGGGACTATAGCAATCAGCCCCAGCATTTT. The chain is built from TRBV5-1 and TRBJ1-5; the D gene is possibly TRBD1 (5 bases). V lost 3 bases and J lost 0, with 10 bases in between. The CDR3 length is 15 residues. Germline CDR1 and CDR2: SGHRS and YFSETQ.

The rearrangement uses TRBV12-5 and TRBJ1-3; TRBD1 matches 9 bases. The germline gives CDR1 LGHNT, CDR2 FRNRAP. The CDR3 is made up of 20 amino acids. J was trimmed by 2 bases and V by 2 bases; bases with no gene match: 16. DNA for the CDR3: TGTGCTAGTGGTTTGCCCACCGTACAGGGGGCGACTCCGGCTGGAAACACCATATATTTT. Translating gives CASGLPTVQGATPAGNTIYF. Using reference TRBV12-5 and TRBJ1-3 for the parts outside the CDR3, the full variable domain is DARVTQTPRHKVTEMGQEVTMRCQPILGHNTVFWYRQTMMQGLELLAYFRNRAPLDDSGMPKDRFSAEMPDATLATLKIQPSEPRDSAVYFCASGLPTVQGATPAGNTIYFGEGSWLTVV.

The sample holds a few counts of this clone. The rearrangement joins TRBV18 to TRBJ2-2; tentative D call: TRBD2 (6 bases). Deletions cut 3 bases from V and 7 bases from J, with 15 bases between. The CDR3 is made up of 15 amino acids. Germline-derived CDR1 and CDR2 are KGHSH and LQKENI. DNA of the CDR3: TGTGCCAGCTCACCGCGTGTCGGGGGTAGCGGGGAGCTGTTTTTT. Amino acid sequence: CASSPRVGGSGELFF.

CDR3 sequence: CASSLLNPVGGVGEKLFF. Here the CDR3 DNA reads TGCGCCAGCAGCCTTCTTAACCCAGTTGGGGGCGTCGGTGAAAAACTGTTTTTT. The rearrangement links TRBV4-1 to TRBJ1-4; TRBD1 is a possible D gene (6 bases). Trimming removed 4 bases at V and 7 bases at J, with 25 bases between. This CDR3 has 18 amino acids. Looked up from germline, CDR1 is MGHRA and CDR2 is YSYEKL.